The text below deals with one T cell receptor beta chain. At one boundary the junction diverges from the germline segment, which might be a read error. This specimen belongs to a study of early T cells in non-severe SARS-CoV-2 infection. The TCR library protocol attached unique molecular identifiers to the individual cDNA molecules. From the 5' RACE reads, TCRdb called clonotypes with MiXCR, one entry per CDR3 protein. The table lists over 50,000 distinct CDR3 sequences, 6.5% to 9% of them singletons. This TCR came from an adult who was a healthcare worker with PCR-confirmed SARS-CoV-2 infection or an uninfected control (not recorded which). Sequences were obtained from whole blood.

The CDR3 bases are TGTGCCTGCAGCTTGGACAGGGGTATTGAAGCTTTCTTT. It translates to CACSLDRGIEAFF. The V and J genes are TRBV7-9 and TRBJ1-1; 9 bases match TRBD1. Germline loops: CDR1 SEHNR, CDR2 FQNEAQ (reference sequence). The CDR3 sequence is 13 residues long.